The 10 T cell receptor beta chains presented below share a single source sample, sequenced in a study of shared clonotypes between healthy human individuals. Repertoires were generated with immunoSEQ multiplex PCR, while TCRdb's copy carries only in-frame clones and drops some. The sample holds roughly 590,000 clones, about 95% seen once. CD8 cells regarded as naive lacked CD45RO, were positively chosen for CCR7, and omitted terminally differentiated effector memory CD45RA+ cells. Sequencing was done on a sample of naive CD8+ T cells sorted from blood. The receptors originated from a woman aged 25 to 39 in good health.

This chain uses TRBV6-1 with TRBJ2-7; 9 nucleotides match TRBD1. In germline, CDR1 is MNHNS, CDR2 SASEGT. This CDR3 contains 16 residues. Germline trimming cut 3 bases from V and 4 bases from J; bases unmatched to any gene: 10. For the CDR3, the DNA is TGTGCCAGCAGTGATTTCCGGGACAGGGTGATTTACGAGCAGTACTTC. It translates to CASSDFRDRVIYEQYF.

This clone was observed once. The chain carries TRBV5-1 and TRBJ1-2; no clear D. Per the germline V gene, CDR1 is SGHRS and CDR2 is YFSETQ. V lost 0 bases and J lost 2, with 8 bases in between. This CDR3 is 14 amino acids long. The CDR3 loop is CASSLVTPNYGYTF. The CDR3 region has the DNA TGCGCCAGCAGCTTGGTTACACCAAACTATGGCTACACCTTC.

The chain is built from TRBV6-6 and TRBJ2-7; D might be TRBD2 (5 bases). This CDR3 region has 15 residues. V gave up 0 bases and J gave up 4 bases, with 13 bases separating them. Germline V lookup: CDR1 MNHNY, CDR2 SVGAGI (reference sequence). CDR3 sequence: CASSYSDSPPYEQYF. The CDR3 nucleotides read TGTGCCAGCAGTTACTCGGACTCCCCGCCGTACGAGCAGTACTTC.

The V call is TRBV6-1, the J call TRBJ1-3, with D hard to call. V lost 3 bases to trimming and J lost 11 bases, with 11 bases between them. The CDR3 spans 12 residues. Germline lookup yields CDR1 MNHNS and CDR2 SASEGT. The CDR3 sequence is CASSDPGPSIYF. DNA for the CDR3: TGTGCCAGCAGTGACCCTGGACCGTCCATATATTTT.

This chain connects TRBV29-1 to TRBJ2-7; 9 bases are a match to TRBD2. Germline loops: CDR1 SQVTM, CDR2 ANQGSEA. The CDR3 consists of 14 residues. V lost 0 bases and J lost 3; bases outside the gene matches: 3. The CDR3, as DNA: TGCAGCGTTGAAGAAGCTAGCGGGAACTACGAGCAGTACTTC. This encodes CSVEEASGNYEQYF.

The V gene is TRBV7-9, the J gene TRBJ2-1; the D call may be TRBD1 or TRBD2 (5 bases each). Germline-derived CDR1 and CDR2 are SEHNR and FQNEAQ (reference sequence). V was trimmed by 1 base and J by 0 bases, leaving 16 bases between them. This CDR3 comprises 18 residues. The CDR3 loop reads CASSLVGGTYDSYNEQFF. As DNA, the CDR3 is TGTGCCAGCAGCTTAGTAGGTGGGACGTACGACTCCTACAATGAGCAGTTCTTC.

This clone came up once. The chain carries TRBV27 and TRBJ2-1, with 8 nucleotides matching TRBD2. This CDR3 comprises 14 residues. With 8 bases clipped from V and 2 bases from J, the junction kept 5 bases outside the gene matches. Germline assignment: CDR1 MNHEY and CDR2 SMNVEV (reference sequence). CDR3 DNA sequence: TGTGCCAGCTCCAGCGGGGGAACCTACAATGAGCAGTTCTTC. The encoded protein is CASSSGGTYNEQFF.

The CDR3 loop reads CASPPHEQYF. DNA of the CDR3: TGTGCCTCCCCCCCCCACGAGCAGTACTTC. The chain carries TRBV30 and TRBJ2-7, with D hard to call. The CDR3 has 10 residues. The germline gives CDR1 GTSNPN, CDR2 SVGIG (reference sequence). With 7 bases removed from V and 5 bases from J, the gap between germline ends came to 9 bases.

The V gene is TRBV27, the J gene TRBJ2-3; D possibly corresponds to TRBD1 (6 bases). The germline CDR1 and CDR2 sequences are MNHEY and SMNVEV (reference sequence). The CDR3 is 16 amino acids. V lost 0 bases and J lost 4, with 14 bases in between. CDR3 coding DNA: TGTGCCAGCAGTTTATCCGCAGGGGAGTTCGCAGATACGCAGTATTTT. It codes for CASSLSAGEFADTQYF.

This rearrangement joins TRBV28 to TRBJ2-7, with a weak D call TRBD2 (5 bases). The germline V gene encodes CDR1 MDHEN and CDR2 SYDVKM. V was clipped by 5 bases and J by 0 bases, with 11 bases between them. The CDR3 totals 14 residues. This CDR3 is CASSPTGSSYEQYF. The CDR3 DNA follows: TGTGCCAGCAGTCCCACGGGATCCTCCTACGAGCAGTACTTC.